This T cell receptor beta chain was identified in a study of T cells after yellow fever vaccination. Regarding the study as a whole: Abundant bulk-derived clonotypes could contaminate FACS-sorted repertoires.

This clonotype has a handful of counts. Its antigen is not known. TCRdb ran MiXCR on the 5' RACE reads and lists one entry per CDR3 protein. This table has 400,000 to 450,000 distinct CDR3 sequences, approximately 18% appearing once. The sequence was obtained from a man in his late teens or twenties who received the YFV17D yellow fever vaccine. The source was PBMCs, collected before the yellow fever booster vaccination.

The CDR3 reads CASSPGRVGDTQYF. The CDR3 DNA follows: TGTGCCAGCAGCCCCGGGAGGGTTGGAGATACGCAGTATTTT. The chain employs TRBV7-9 and TRBJ2-3; 8 bases agree with TRBD2. V trimming: 5 bases; J trimming: 5 bases; junction bases outside the gene matches: 6. The CDR3 is 14 amino acids. CDR1 SEHNR and CDR2 FQNEAQ come from the germline V gene (reference sequence).